This T cell receptor (beta chain) stems from a study of CD4 T cells in relation to SARS-CoV-2 and coronaviruses. Study in general: TCR beta CDR3s were sequenced after approximately ten-day antigen culture of PBMCs.

A remark on this clone: Its antigen is not identified.

Produced via immunoSEQ multiplex PCR; TCRdb's table is partial and in-frame only. The data hold more than 35,000 clones, with over 75% observed a single time. Trimming took 0 bases from V and 0 from J, leaving 9 bases between them. The CDR3 contains 15 residues. Germline loops: CDR1 SGHTA, CDR2 FQGNSA. V is TRBV7-2 and J is TRBJ2-7; either TRBD1 or TRBD2 may supply D (5 bases each). Sequencing was done on a sample of memory CD4+ T cells from PBMCs, cultured in vitro. The source of this sequence is an adult with COVID-19. CDR3: CASSLAGTDSYEQYF. CDR3 bases: TGTGCCAGCAGCTTAGCAGGGACCGACTCCTACGAGCAGTACTTC. The complete variable domain, with remaining parts taken from reference TRBV7-2 and TRBJ2-7, reads GAGVSQSPSNKVTEKGKDVELRCDPISGHTALYWYRQSLGQGLEFLIYFQGNSAPDKSGLPSDRFSAERTGGSVSTLTIQRTQQEDSAVYLCASSLAGTDSYEQYFGPGTRLTVT.